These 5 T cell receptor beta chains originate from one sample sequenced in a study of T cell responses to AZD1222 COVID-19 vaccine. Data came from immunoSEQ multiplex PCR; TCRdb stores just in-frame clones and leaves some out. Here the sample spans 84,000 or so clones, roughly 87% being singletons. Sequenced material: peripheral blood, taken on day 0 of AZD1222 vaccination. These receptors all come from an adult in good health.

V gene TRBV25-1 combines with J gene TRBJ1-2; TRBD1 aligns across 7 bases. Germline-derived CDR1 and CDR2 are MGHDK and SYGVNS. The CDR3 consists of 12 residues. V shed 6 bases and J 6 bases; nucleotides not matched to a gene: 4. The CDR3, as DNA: TGTGCCAGCAGGGAGGGGGCGCATGGCTACACCTTC. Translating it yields CASREGAHGYTF.

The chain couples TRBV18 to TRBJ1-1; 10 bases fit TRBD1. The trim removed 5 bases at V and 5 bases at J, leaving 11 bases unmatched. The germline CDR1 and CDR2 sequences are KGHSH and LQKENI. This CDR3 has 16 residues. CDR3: CASSSNTGTGVTEAFF. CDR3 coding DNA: TGTGCCAGCTCATCAAATACCGGGACAGGGGTAACTGAAGCTTTCTTT.

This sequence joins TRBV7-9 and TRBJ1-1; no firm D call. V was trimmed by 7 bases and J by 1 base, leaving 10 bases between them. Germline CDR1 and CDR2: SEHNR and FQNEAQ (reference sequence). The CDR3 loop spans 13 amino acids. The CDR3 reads CASTPPPNTEAFF. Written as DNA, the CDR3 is TGTGCCAGCACGCCTCCCCCGAACACTGAAGCTTTCTTT.

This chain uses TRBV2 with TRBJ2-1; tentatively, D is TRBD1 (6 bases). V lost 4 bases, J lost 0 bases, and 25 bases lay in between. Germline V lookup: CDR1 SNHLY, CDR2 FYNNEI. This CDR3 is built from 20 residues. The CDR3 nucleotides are TGTGCCAGCAGTGCCCTTCGACAAAAAACAGGCAGGGGCTCCTACAATGAGCAGTTCTTC. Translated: CASSALRQKTGRGSYNEQFF. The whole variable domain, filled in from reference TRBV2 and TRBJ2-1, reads EPEVTQTPSHQVTQMGQEVILRCVPISNHLYFYWYRQILGQKVEFLVSFYNNEISEKSEIFDDQFSVERPDGSNFTLKIRSTKLEDSAMYFCASSALRQKTGRGSYNEQFFGPGTRLTVL.

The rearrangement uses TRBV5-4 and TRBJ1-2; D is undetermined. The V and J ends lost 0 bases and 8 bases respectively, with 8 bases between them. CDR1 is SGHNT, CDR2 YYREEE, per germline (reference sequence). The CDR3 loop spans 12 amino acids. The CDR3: CASSLEAYGYTF. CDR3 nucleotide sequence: TGTGCCAGCAGCTTGGAGGCGTACGGCTACACCTTC.